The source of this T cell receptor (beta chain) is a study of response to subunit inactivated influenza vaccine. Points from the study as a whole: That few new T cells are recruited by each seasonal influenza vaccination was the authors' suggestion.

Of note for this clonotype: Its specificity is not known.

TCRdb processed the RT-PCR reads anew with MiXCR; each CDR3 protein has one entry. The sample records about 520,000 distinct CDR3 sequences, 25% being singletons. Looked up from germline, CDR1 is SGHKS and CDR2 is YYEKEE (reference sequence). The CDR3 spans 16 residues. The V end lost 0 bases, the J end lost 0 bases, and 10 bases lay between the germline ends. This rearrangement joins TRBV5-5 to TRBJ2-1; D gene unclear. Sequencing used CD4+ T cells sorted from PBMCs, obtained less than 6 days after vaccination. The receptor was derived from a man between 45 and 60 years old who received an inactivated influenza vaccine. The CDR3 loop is CASSLEGMSSYNEQFF. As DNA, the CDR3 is TGTGCCAGCAGCTTGGAAGGGATGAGCTCCTACAATGAGCAGTTCTTC.